This TCR beta chain is drawn from a study of CD8 T cells in Susac syndrome. Treatment-naive patients with stable or active relapsing-remitting disease served as multiple sclerosis controls. TEMRA cells were FACS-enriched and CD8+ and CD4+ T cells negatively isolated. This CDR3 has 15 amino acids. The V end was cut by 3 bases, the J end by 0 bases, with 10 bases between. Germline V gives CDR1 SEHNR, CDR2 FQNEAQ (reference sequence). Reverse transcription of roughly 0.5 to 1 ug RNA was carried out with random hexamers. With immunoSEQ multiplex PCR, TCR beta CDR3 was amplified across 54 Vbeta and 13 Jbeta. TCRdb analysed the immunoSEQ multiplex PCR reads with MiXCR anew, one entry per CDR3 protein. Among more than 250,000 distinct CDR3 sequences listed, roughly nine tenths were seen once.

The TCR comes from a human donor with multiple sclerosis. The chain is built from TRBV7-9 and TRBJ2-3; D perhaps matches TRBD1 (5 bases). Source material: CD4+ T cells from PBMCs. This CDR3 reads CASSFWGRSTDTQYF. CDR3 nucleotide sequence: TGTGCCAGCAGCTTTTGGGGCAGAAGCACAGATACGCAGTATTTT.